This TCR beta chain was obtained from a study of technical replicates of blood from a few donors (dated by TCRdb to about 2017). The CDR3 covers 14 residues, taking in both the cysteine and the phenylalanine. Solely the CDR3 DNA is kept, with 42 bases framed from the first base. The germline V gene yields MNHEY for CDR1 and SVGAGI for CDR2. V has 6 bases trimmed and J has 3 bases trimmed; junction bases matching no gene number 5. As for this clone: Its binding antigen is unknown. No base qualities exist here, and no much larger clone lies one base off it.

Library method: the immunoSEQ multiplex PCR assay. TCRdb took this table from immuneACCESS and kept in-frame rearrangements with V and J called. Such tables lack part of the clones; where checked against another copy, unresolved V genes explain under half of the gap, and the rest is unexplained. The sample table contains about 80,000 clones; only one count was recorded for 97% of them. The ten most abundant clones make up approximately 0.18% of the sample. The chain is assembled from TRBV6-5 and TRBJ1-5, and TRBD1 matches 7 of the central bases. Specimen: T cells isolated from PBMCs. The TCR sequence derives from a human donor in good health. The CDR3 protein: CASRPGTVNQPQHF. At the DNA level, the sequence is TGTGCCAGCAGACCCGGGACAGTCAATCAGCCCCAGCATTTT.